This T cell receptor beta chain comes out of a study of identical twins. After template switching added a universal primer site, the resulting cDNA carried unique molecular identifiers. TCRdb fed the 5' RACE reads into MiXCR, producing one record per CDR3 protein. The sample holds some 760,000 distinct CDR3 sequences, 18% seen once. V shed 1 base and J shed 7 bases, with 21 bases lying between them. From germline, CDR1 is SGHVS and CDR2 FNYEAQ. The CDR3 is made up of 17 amino acids. The same specimen was also included in a second study, on T cells expressing NK-cell markers. As that study records: Underlying the TCR beta repertoires were sorted CD3+CD56+NKG2C+, CD3+CD56+NKG2C- and CD3+CD56-NKG2C+ T cells. Of eight sequenced donors, seven were HCMV-seropositive and one HCMV-seronegative. Similarly, these clonotypes led the CD3+CD56-NKG2C+ fraction as well in a few donors.

The chain recombines TRBV7-6 with TRBJ2-3; perhaps D is TRBD1 or TRBD2 (5 bases each). The TCR sequence derives from a woman under 30 in good health. The specimen sequenced was PBMCs. The CDR3 protein is CASSLEAVGDGYYTQYF. CDR3 bases: TGTGCCAGCAGCTTAGAGGCCGTCGGGGACGGCTACTATACGCAGTATTTT.